The 18 T cell receptor beta chains reported below all come from one sample, sequenced in a study of T cell repertoires in cytomegalovirus infection. TCRdb reprocessed the reads with MiXCR, giving one entry per CDR3 protein. This table holds 650,000 to 900,000 distinct CDR3 sequences, about 33% found once. These receptors lack a known antigen. The sample was cultured CD8+ T cells from PBMCs, taken from culture after CMV antigen stimulation. Every receptor here comes from a human donor in good health (CMV status not recorded). Some clones in this sample may be carry-over from other donors' samples.

This clonotype is a singleton in its sample. The chain is built from TRBV6-1 and TRBJ2-2; TRBD1 is a possible D gene (5 bases). The CDR3 has 15 residues. V lost 2 bases and J lost 4, with 11 bases in between. Germline lookup yields CDR1 MNHNS and CDR2 SASEGT. The chain's CDR3 is CASSETQGGTGELFF. DNA for the CDR3: TGTGCCAGCAGTGAAACCCAGGGCGGCACCGGGGAGCTGTTTTTT.

As regards this clonotype: At one end, the junction sequence differs from germline, possibly due to a read error. This rearrangement joins TRBV6-1 to TRBJ1-1; TRBD1 aligns across 10 bases. Per the germline V gene, CDR1 is MNHNS and CDR2 is SASEGT. The CDR3 is 14 residues long. CDR3 protein: CASSGQGANTGAFF. The CDR3 DNA reads TGTGCCAGCAGTGGACAGGGGGCTAACACTGGAGCTTTCTTT.

This chain joins TRBV19 and TRBJ2-7, with TRBD2 as a possible D gene (5 bases). This CDR3 has 15 residues. V was cut by 5 bases and J by 3 bases, with 17 bases left in between. The germline CDR1 and CDR2 sequences are LNHDA and SQIVND (reference sequence). In DNA form, the CDR3 reads TGTGCCAGTAGTCTCCGGGGTAGCACCATCTACGAGCAGTACTTC. Protein product: CASSLRGSTIYEQYF.

The chain employs TRBV7-9 and TRBJ2-7; unclear D gene. CDR3 length equals 12 residues. Germline-derived CDR1 and CDR2 are SEHNR and FQNEAQ (reference sequence). As DNA, the CDR3 is TGTGCCAGCGGCTTGGGCTCCTACGAGCAGTACGTC. Translation gives CASGLGSYEQYV.

The chain joins TRBV6-5 to TRBJ1-1; D remains unclear. The V gene's germline CDR1 is MNHEY and CDR2 SVGAGI. Trimming left V 0 bases short and J 6 bases short, with 8 bases between. The CDR3 sequence is 13 residues long. In DNA, the CDR3 is TGTGCCAGCAGTTACTCGGCCGTGGCTGAAGCTTTCTTT. This codes for CASSYSAVAEAFF.

The gene calls are TRBV6-2 or TRBV6-3 and TRBJ2-3; maybe TRBD1 (5 bases). The CDR3 is 15 residues long. The germline gives CDR1 MNHEY, CDR2 SVGEGT. Trimming left V 4 bases short and J 1 base short, with 12 bases between. CDR3 DNA sequence: TGTGCCAGCAGTTTAGGGGTGTCTGGCACAGATACGCAGTATTTT. Protein product: CASSLGVSGTDTQYF.

This CDR3 reads CASATDRGRPGYTF. The CDR3 DNA reads as TGTGCTAGTGCCACGGACAGGGGGCGTCCTGGCTACACCTTC. This sequence joins TRBV12-5 and TRBJ1-2; 11 nucleotides agree with TRBD1. The V and J ends lost 7 bases and 7 bases, in that order; junction bases with no gene match: 8. Germline values: CDR1 LGHNT, CDR2 FRNRAP. CDR3 length: 14 amino acids.

The CDR3 DNA sequence: TGTGCCAGCAGCGTGGGGACAGGGGGCGTCGGGTTGAACACTGAAGCTTTCTTT. Residues: CASSVGTGGVGLNTEAFF. The chain joins TRBV13 to TRBJ1-1, with 12 nucleotides matching TRBD1. The CDR3 is made up of 18 amino acids. Per germline, CDR1 PRHDT and CDR2 FYEKMQ (reference sequence). V shed 5 bases and J 0 bases; nucleotides not matched to a gene: 10.

The V gene is TRBV7-3, the J gene TRBJ2-2; 7 positions match TRBD1. J was trimmed by 1 base and V by 2 bases; bases with no gene match: 4. Germline CDR1 SGHTA, CDR2 FQGTGA. The CDR3 consists of 16 residues. The CDR3 nucleotides are TGTGCCAGCAGCTTAGAAGGGACAGTGAACACCGGGGAGCTGTTTTTT. Translating it yields CASSLEGTVNTGELFF.

The V and J genes are TRBV7-9 and TRBJ2-5, with 8 bases matching TRBD1. The CDR3 is 16 residues long. The germline CDR1 and CDR2 sequences are SEHNR and FQNEAQ (reference sequence). V was pared by 1 base and J by 4 bases, with 8 bases of the junction left unmatched. CDR3 in amino acids: CASSLGDRPRSETQYF. Written as DNA, the CDR3 is TGTGCCAGCAGCTTAGGGGACAGGCCCCGTTCAGAGACCCAGTACTTC.

The chain recombines TRBV19 with TRBJ2-3; D possibly corresponds to TRBD2 (5 bases). V was shortened by 8 bases and J by 5 bases, with 14 bases between the two germline ends. Per the germline V gene, CDR1 is LNHDA and CDR2 is SQIVND (reference sequence). The CDR3 contains 13 residues. The CDR3 loop reads CASSQRVIDTQYF. As DNA, the CDR3 is TGTGCCAGTTCACAGAGGGTGATAGATACGCAGTATTTT.

J is TRBJ2-5 and V is TRBV7-2; D perhaps matches TRBD2 (6 bases). Germline-derived CDR1 and CDR2 are SGHTA and FQGNSA. The length of the CDR3 is 15 residues. Trimming removed 7 bases from V and 2 bases from J, with 17 bases in between. CDR3 sequence reads: CASTSGEAPQETQYF. The CDR3 region has the DNA TGTGCCAGCACCTCGGGGGAGGCACCTCAAGAGACCCAGTACTTC. Drawing the rest from reference TRBV7-2 and TRBJ2-5, the complete variable domain is GAGVSQSPSNKVTEKGKDVELRCDPISGHTALYWYRQSLGQGLEFLIYFQGNSAPDKSGLPSDRFSAERTGGSVSTLTIQRTQQEDSAVYLCASTSGEAPQETQYFGPGTRLLVL.

This chain connects TRBV20-1 to TRBJ2-7; no definite D call. Between the trimmed V and J ends, which lost 2 bases and 1 base, there was a span of 9 bases. The CDR3 consists of 13 residues. Germline V gives CDR1 DFQATT, CDR2 SNEGSKA (reference sequence). Written as DNA, the CDR3 is TGCAGTGCTAGACCTACTGAGTCCTACGAGCAGTACGTC. This sequence encodes CSARPTESYEQYV.

This clonotype appeared a single time. This chain links TRBV11-3 with TRBJ2-2; 13 nucleotides match TRBD2. This CDR3 region has 17 residues. From germline, CDR1 is SGHNT and CDR2 YENEEA. With V trimmed by 5 bases and J by 5 bases, 8 bases remained unmatched. The CDR3 here is CASSQWTSGGTTGELFF. CDR3 nucleotides: TGTGCCAGCAGCCAGTGGACTAGCGGGGGAACTACCGGGGAGCTGTTTTTT. Looking up the rest from reference TRBV11-3 and TRBJ2-2 gives the full variable domain: EAGVVQSPRYKIIEKKQPVAFWCNPISGHNTLYWYLQNLGQGPELLIRYENEEAVDDSQLPKDRFSAERLKGVDSTLKIQPAELGDSAVYLCASSQWTSGGTTGELFFGEGSRLTVL.

This clonotype has a count of ten or more. The V call is TRBV7-3, the J call TRBJ2-6; D is possibly TRBD2 (5 bases). Germline V gives CDR1 SGHTA, CDR2 FQGTGA. CDR3 length: 15 amino acids. Trimming took off 5 bases at V and 0 bases at J, with 8 bases between the two ends. The CDR3 sequence is CASSPLVSGANVLTF. CDR3 sequence (DNA): TGTGCCAGCAGCCCACTAGTCTCTGGGGCCAACGTCCTGACTTTC.

The chain couples TRBV7-6 to TRBJ2-7; TRBD1 is a possible D gene (6 bases). Germline CDR1 is SGHVS and CDR2 is FNYEAQ. V lost 5 bases to trimming and J lost 7 bases, with 15 bases between them. There are 13 residues in the CDR3. The CDR3 spells CASSIRSGEEQYV. CDR3 DNA: TGTGCCAGCAGCATCCGTTCAGGGGAAGAGCAGTACGTC.

V and J are TRBV6-5 and TRBJ1-2; D gene ambiguous. The CDR3 length is 16 residues. With 7 bases removed from V and 4 bases from J, the gap between germline ends came to 22 bases. Germline V gives CDR1 MNHEY, CDR2 SVGAGI. DNA of the CDR3: TGTGCCAGCACCTCAGCTCGGCCATCAATCCTCTATGGCTACACCTTC. Protein: CASTSARPSILYGYTF.

The chain couples TRBV27 to TRBJ2-2, with 7 nucleotides matching TRBD1. The junction had 6 bases not matched to a gene; V was cut back by 6 bases and J by 2 bases. The CDR3 loop spans 15 amino acids. Germline assignment: CDR1 MNHEY and CDR2 SMNVEV (reference sequence). CDR3 in amino acids: CASSRTGKNTGELFF. The CDR3 DNA follows: TGTGCCAGCAGCCGGACAGGCAAAAACACCGGGGAGCTGTTTTTT.